These 5 T cell receptor beta chains originate from one sample sequenced in a study of T cells in Graves' hyperthyroidism and ophthalmopathy. TCR beta CDR3 regions were amplified from RNA. Researchers ran a first-round RT-PCR on the TCR CDR3 using the HTBI primer set. TCRdb passed the multiplex PCR reads through MiXCR, listing each CDR3 protein once. This repertoire shows around 520,000 distinct CDR3 sequences, approximately 25% found once; its top ten account for around 11%. The sample consisted of blood. The receptor source for this set is a woman aged 30 to 39 with Graves' ophthalmopathy.

This clonotype occurred many times. CDR3 loop: CASRHPGTGEDGYTF. CDR3 bases: TGTGCCAGCAGACATCCCGGGACAGGGGAAGACGGCTACACCTTC. The chain couples TRBV7-9 to TRBJ1-2, with TRBD1 identical over 10 bases. The ends lost 6 bases at V and 8 bases at J; junction bases unmatched: 12. The CDR3 length is 15 residues. Germline-derived CDR1 and CDR2 are SEHNR and FQNEAQ (reference sequence).

V gene TRBV6-2 or TRBV6-3 combines with J gene TRBJ2-7, with unresolved D. Germline CDR1 is MNHEY and CDR2 is SVGEGT. The CDR3 length is 12 residues. The V and J ends lost 5 bases and 5 bases respectively, with 10 bases between them. CDR3 sequence reads: CASSGRINEQYF. The CDR3 nucleotides read TGTGCCAGCAGTGGCCGGATAAACGAGCAGTACTTC.

V usage is TRBV20-1 and J usage is TRBJ1-2; TRBD1 matches 8 bases. The length of the CDR3 is 19 residues. V shed 2 bases and J 5 bases; nucleotides not matched to a gene: 22. Germline V lookup: CDR1 DFQATT, CDR2 SNEGSKA (reference sequence). Here the CDR3 reads CSARKASGANRDRKYGYTF. CDR3 sequence (DNA): TGCAGTGCTAGAAAGGCCTCCGGTGCTAACCGGGACAGGAAATATGGCTACACCTTC.

Details on this clonotype: A much larger clone differs from this one at a single base, so this may be a read error. The chain employs TRBV6-1 and TRBJ1-1; D is ambiguous. From germline, CDR1 is MNHNS and CDR2 SASEGT. The CDR3 runs to 12 residues. The CDR3 spells CVTRLRNTEAFF. CDR3 bases: TGTGTCACCCGACTTAGGAACACTGAAGCTTTCTTT.

This clonotype was detected once. V and J are TRBV6-1 and TRBJ2-5; 9 positions agree with TRBD2. V was pared by 5 bases and J by 2 bases, with 6 bases of the junction left unmatched. The CDR3 length is 15 residues. Germline V gene data show CDR1 as MNHNS and CDR2 as SASEGT. CDR3 bases: TGTGCCAGCAGTATGACTAGCGGCATACAAGAGACCCAGTACTTC. It codes for CASSMTSGIQETQYF.